This T cell receptor beta chain is from a study of blood T cell repertoires in COVID-19. In the study overall: Researchers got acute and convalescent COVID-19 samples from the United States, Italy and Spain. The cDNA or gDNA used as material had been derived from T cells, B-cell-depleted T cells, or PBMCs.

The germline V gene has CDR1 SGHRS and CDR2 YFSETQ. CDR3 length: 15 residues. The trim removed 2 bases at V and 2 bases at J, leaving 1 base unmatched. In the original analysis: Reference gene primer amplification gave estimated nucleated cell counts. Sequenced by immunoSEQ multiplex PCR; TCRdb stores in-frame clones only, minus some. That table is the source of V, J and clone size, and D and trimming were worked out from the DNA. Here the sample spans under 140,000 clones, about 79% being singletons. This TCR was sampled from an elderly woman with active or convalescent COVID-19. V usage is TRBV5-1 and J usage is TRBJ2-1, with 10 bases fitting TRBD2. Sequences were obtained from peripheral blood. CDR3 nucleotide sequence: TGCGCCAGCAGCTTCACTAGCGGGGCCTACAATGAGCAGTTCTTC. Translation: CASSFTSGAYNEQFF.